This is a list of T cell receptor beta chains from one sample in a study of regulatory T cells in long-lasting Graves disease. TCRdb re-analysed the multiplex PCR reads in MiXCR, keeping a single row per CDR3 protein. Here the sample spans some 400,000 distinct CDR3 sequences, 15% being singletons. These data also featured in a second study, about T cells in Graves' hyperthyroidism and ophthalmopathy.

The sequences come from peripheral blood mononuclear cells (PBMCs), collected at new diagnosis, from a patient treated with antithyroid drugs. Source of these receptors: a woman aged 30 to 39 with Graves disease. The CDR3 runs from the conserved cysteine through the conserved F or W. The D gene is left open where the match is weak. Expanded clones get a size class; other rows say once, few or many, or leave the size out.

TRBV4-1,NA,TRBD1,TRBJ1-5,CASSQVTDRGLPPQHF,TGCGCCAGCAGCCAAGTCACGGACAGGGGGCTTCCACCCCAGCATTTT
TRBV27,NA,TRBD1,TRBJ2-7,CASSTDRGSPYEQYF,TGTGCCAGCAGTACGGACAGGGGATCACCCTACGAGCAGTACTTC
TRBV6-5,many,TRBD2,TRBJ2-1,CASSYSTGGEQFF,TGTGCCAGCAGTTACTCGACGGGGGGTGAGCAGTTCTTC
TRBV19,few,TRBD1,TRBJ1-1,CASSITQGGEAFF,TGTGCCAGTAGTATTACGCAGGGGGGTGAAGCTTTCTTT
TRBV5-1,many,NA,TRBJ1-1,CASRQYTEAFF,TGCGCCAGCAGACAGTACACTGAAGCTTTCTTT
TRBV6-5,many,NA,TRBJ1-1,CASSYSLPGVGTEAFF,TGTGCCAGCAGTTACTCCCTCCCGGGGGTAGGCACTGAAGCTTTCTTT
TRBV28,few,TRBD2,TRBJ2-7,CASSQMASGRYEQYF,TGTGCCAGCAGCCAGATGGCTAGCGGGAGGTACGAGCAGTACTTC
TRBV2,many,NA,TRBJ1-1,CASRTQGNTEAFF,TGTGCCAGCAGGACTCAGGGGAACACTGAAGCTTTCTTT
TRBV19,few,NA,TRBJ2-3,CASSLSLRTFTDTQYF,TGTGCCAGTAGTTTATCCCTGAGGACTTTCACAGATACGCAGTATTTT
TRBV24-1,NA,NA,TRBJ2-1,CATSGTGKSSYNEQFF,TGTGCCACCAGTGGAACGGGCAAGAGCTCCTACAATGAGCAGTTCTTC
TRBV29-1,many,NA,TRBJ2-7,CSVVRGDRPYEQYF,TGCAGCGTTGTAAGGGGGGACAGACCCTACGAGCAGTACTTC
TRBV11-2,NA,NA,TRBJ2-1,CASSLGAGTVF,TGTGCCAGCAGCTTAGGGGCAGGGACGGTCTTC
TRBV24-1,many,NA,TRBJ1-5,CATSDSSGNQPQHF,TGTGCCACCAGTGATTCGTCCGGCAATCAGCCCCAGCATTTT
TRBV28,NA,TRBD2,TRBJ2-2,CASTRGVAGVANTGELFF,TGTGCCAGCACCAGGGGGGTAGCGGGAGTAGCGAACACCGGGGAGCTGTTTTTT
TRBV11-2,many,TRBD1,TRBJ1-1,CASSKWDRGFAFF,TGTGCCAGCAGCAAATGGGACAGAGGTTTCGCTTTCTTT
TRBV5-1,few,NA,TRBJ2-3,CASSLGDTGKAQYF,TGCGCCAGCAGCTTGGGGGACACGGGGAAGGCGCAGTATTTT
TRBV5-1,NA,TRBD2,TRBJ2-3,CASSQTSGGRTDTQYF,TGCGCCAGCAGCCAGACTAGCGGGGGACGCACAGATACGCAGTATTTT
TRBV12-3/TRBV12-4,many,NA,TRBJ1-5,CASSLEGLGQPQHF,TGTGCCAGCAGTTTGGAGGGTCTAGGTCAGCCCCAGCATTTT
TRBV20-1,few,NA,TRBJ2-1,CSASSSGYNEQFF,TGCAGTGCTAGTAGTTCTGGCTACAATGAGCAGTTCTTC
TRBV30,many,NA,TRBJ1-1,CAWSVPSNTEAFF,TGTGCCTGGAGTGTGCCGTCGAACACTGAAGCTTTCTTT
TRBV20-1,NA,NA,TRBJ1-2,CSALSSVDYGYTF,TGCAGTGCCCTCTCCAGTGTTGACTATGGCTACACCTTC
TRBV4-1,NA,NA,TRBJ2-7,CASSQTVSYEQYF,TGCGCCAGCAGCCAGACCGTTTCCTACGAGCAGTACTTC
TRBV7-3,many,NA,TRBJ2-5,CASGRRPFETQYF,TGTGCCAGCGGGCGGCGTCCGTTCGAGACCCAGTACTTC
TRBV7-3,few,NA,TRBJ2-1,CASSLGQGWDEQFF,TGTGCCAGCAGCTTAGGCCAGGGGTGGGATGAGCAGTTCTTC
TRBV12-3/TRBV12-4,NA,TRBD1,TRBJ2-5,CARKGQIQETQYF,TGTGCCAGGAAGGGACAGATCCAAGAGACCCAGTACTTC
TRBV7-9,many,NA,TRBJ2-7,CASSSGVKDEQYF,TGTGCCAGCAGCTCGGGAGTTAAGGACGAGCAGTACTTC
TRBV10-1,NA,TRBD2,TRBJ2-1,CASSRGLAGGVEQFF,TGCGCCAGCAGTAGGGGACTAGCGGGAGGAGTTGAGCAGTTCTTC
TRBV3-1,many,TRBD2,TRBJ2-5,CASSRHTSGRETQYF,TGTGCCAGCAGCCGCCACACTAGCGGGAGAGAGACCCAGTACTTC
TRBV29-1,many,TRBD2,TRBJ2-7,CSVPAGGAYEQYF,TGCAGCGTCCCAGCGGGAGGGGCCTACGAGCAGTACTTC
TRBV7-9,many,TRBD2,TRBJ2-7,CASSYPLAGVGEQYF,TGTGCCAGCAGCTACCCGCTAGCGGGAGTCGGCGAGCAGTACTTC
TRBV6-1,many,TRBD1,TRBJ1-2,CAGTDRATDGYTF,TGTGCCGGAACGGACAGGGCCACAGATGGCTACACCTTC
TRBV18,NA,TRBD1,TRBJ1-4,CASSLGTALSRGEKLFF,TGTGCCAGCTCCCTCGGGACAGCGCTCTCCCGGGGGGAAAAACTGTTTTTT
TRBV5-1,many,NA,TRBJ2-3,CASSLGGLTDTQYF,TGCGCCAGCAGCTTGGGGGGGCTGACAGATACGCAGTATTTT
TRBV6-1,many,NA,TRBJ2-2,CASRPLDRAELFF,TGTGCCAGCAGACCGTTAGACAGAGCGGAGCTGTTTTTT
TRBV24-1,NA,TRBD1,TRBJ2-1,CATSTSGTGFNEQFF,TGTGCCACCAGTACGAGCGGGACAGGGTTCAATGAGCAGTTCTTC
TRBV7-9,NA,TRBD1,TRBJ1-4,CASSQGQGATNEKLFF,TGTGCCAGCAGCCAAGGACAGGGGGCAACTAATGAAAAACTGTTTTTT
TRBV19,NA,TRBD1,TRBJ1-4,CASSPRDSSNEKLFF,TGTGCCAGTAGTCCCCGGGACAGTTCTAATGAAAAACTGTTTTTT
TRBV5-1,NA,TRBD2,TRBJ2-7,CASSSIAGGSYEQYF,TGCGCCAGCAGCTCGATAGCGGGAGGCTCCTACGAGCAGTACTTC
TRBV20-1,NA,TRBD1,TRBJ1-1,CSARDGPTGLTTEAFF,TGCAGTGCTAGAGATGGGCCGACAGGGCTAACGACTGAAGCTTTCTTT
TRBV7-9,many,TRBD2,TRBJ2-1,CASSLKISGRGNEQFF,TGTGCCAGCAGTCTCAAAATTAGCGGGAGGGGAAATGAGCAGTTCTTC
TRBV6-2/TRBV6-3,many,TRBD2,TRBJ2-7,CASSYGGLAGVEEQYF,TGTGCCAGCAGTTACGGGGGACTAGCGGGAGTTGAAGAGCAGTACTTC
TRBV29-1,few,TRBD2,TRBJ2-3,CSLAGAAGTDTQYF,TGCAGCCTTGCCGGGGCAGCGGGAACAGATACGCAGTATTTT
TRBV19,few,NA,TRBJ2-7,CASSPDGVYEQYF,TGTGCCAGTAGCCCGGACGGGGTTTACGAGCAGTACTTC
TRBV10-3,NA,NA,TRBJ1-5,CATNAVGGSQPQHF,TGTGCCACTAACGCGGTGGGGGGTAGTCAGCCCCAGCATTTT
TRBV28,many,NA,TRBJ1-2,CASSFQGGYTF,TGTGCCAGCAGTTTCCAGGGTGGCTACACCTTC
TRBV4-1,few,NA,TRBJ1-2,CASSQESLNYGYTF,TGCGCCAGCAGCCAAGAAAGCCTGAACTATGGCTACACCTTC
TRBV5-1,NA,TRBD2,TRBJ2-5,CASSWTSGRPLHGETQYF,TGCGCCAGCAGCTGGACTAGCGGGAGGCCCCTGCATGGAGAGACCCAGTACTTC
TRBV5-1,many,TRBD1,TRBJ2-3,CASSLVRDRPTDTQYF,TGCGCCAGCAGCTTGGTCAGGGACAGGCCCACAGATACGCAGTATTTT
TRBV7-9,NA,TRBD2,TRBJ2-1,CASSPLAGGLTEQFF,TGTGCCAGCAGCCCTCTAGCGGGAGGTCTAACTGAGCAGTTCTTC
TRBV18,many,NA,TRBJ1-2,CASSPGQLNYGYTF,TGTGCCAGCAGTCCGGGACAACTTAACTATGGCTACACCTTC
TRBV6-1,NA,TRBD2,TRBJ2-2,CASSTSGRARSGELFF,TGTGCCAGCTCGACTAGCGGGAGGGCCCGTTCCGGGGAGCTGTTTTTT
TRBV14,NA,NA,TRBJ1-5,CASSLNWGYMDQPQHF,TGTGCCAGCAGCCTCAATTGGGGGTATATGGATCAGCCCCAGCATTTT
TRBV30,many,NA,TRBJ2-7,CAWSVKNEQYF,TGTGCCTGGAGTGTAAAAAACGAGCAGTACTTC
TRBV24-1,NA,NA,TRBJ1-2,CATSDETVGYGYTF,TGTGCCACCAGTGACGAGACGGTAGGCTATGGCTACACCTTC
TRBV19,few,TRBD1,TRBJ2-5,CASSIWGQGQETQYF,TGTGCCAGTAGTATTTGGGGACAGGGGCAAGAGACCCAGTACTTC
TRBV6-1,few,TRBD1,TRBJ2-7,CASPGQGLYEQYF,TGTGCCAGCCCGGGACAGGGGCTCTACGAGCAGTACTTC
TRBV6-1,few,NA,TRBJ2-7,CASSQAGTIRVEQYF,TGTGCCAGCAGCCAGGCAGGGACAATCCGTGTCGAGCAGTACTTC
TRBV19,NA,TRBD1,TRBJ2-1,CASSIHQGASYNEQFF,TGTGCCAGTAGTATACATCAGGGGGCTTCCTACAATGAGCAGTTCTTC
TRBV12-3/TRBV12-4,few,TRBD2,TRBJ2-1,CASSSGRPYNEQFF,TGTGCCAGCAGTAGCGGGAGGCCCTACAATGAGCAGTTCTTC